These 10 T cell receptor beta chains came from one sample sequenced in a study of CD8 T cells in Susac syndrome. Random-hexamer reverse transcription was applied to about 0.5 to 1 ug RNA. TCRdb passed the immunoSEQ multiplex PCR reads through MiXCR, listing each CDR3 protein once. The sample includes over 95,000 distinct CDR3 sequences, 85% to 95% of them seen just once. Material for sequencing was CD4+ T cells from PBMCs. The origin of the receptors is a human donor in good health.

V usage is TRBV4-3 and J usage is TRBJ2-2; 10 positions agree with TRBD1. CDR3 size: 18 residues. Losses at the gene ends were 1 base for V and 5 bases for J; bases not matched to a gene: 10. CDR1 is LGHNA and CDR2 is YSLEER in the germline V gene. The CDR3 sequence: CASSQAVPDRGGTGELFF. The CDR3 coding sequence is TGCGCCAGCAGCCAAGCGGTCCCGGACAGGGGGGGAACCGGGGAGCTGTTTTTT.

This sequence joins TRBV9 and TRBJ1-1; 8 nucleotides align to TRBD1. The germline gives CDR1 SGDLS, CDR2 YYNGEE. The ends lost 3 bases at V and 1 base at J; junction bases unmatched: 17. This CDR3 has 19 amino acids. CDR3 in DNA: TGTGCCAGCAGCGAAAATATCGGACAGGGTGAAATGAGGAACACTGAAGCTTTCTTT. Its translation: CASSENIGQGEMRNTEAFF.

The chain employs TRBV20-1 and TRBJ1-1; D remains ambiguous. Per germline, CDR1 DFQATT and CDR2 SNEGSKA (reference sequence). The CDR3 totals 11 residues. The CDR3 DNA follows: TGCTTTACGACCCTGAACACTGAAGCTTTCTTT. It encodes CFTTLNTEAFF.

This sequence joins TRBV6-6 and TRBJ2-3; 11 bases line up with TRBD1. The CDR3 loop spans 15 amino acids. Germline CDR1 and CDR2: MNHNY and SVGAGI (reference sequence). V trimming: 7 bases; J trimming: 5 bases; junction bases outside the gene matches: 8. This CDR3 reads CASIKRGTGGDTQYF. The CDR3 nucleotides are TGTGCCAGCATCAAAAGAGGGACAGGGGGAGATACGCAGTATTTT.

This chain links TRBV12-3 or TRBV12-4 with TRBJ1-3; D remains unclear. V lost 3 bases and J 2 bases, leaving 11 bases between the germline ends. CDR3 length: 15 amino acids. The CDR3 DNA reads as TGTGCCAGCAGTTTTAATCCCAGAGCTGGAAACACCATATATTTT. This sequence encodes CASSFNPRAGNTIYF.

The chain recombines TRBV14 with TRBJ2-1; D possibly matches TRBD1 or TRBD2 (5 bases each). CDR1 is SGHDN and CDR2 is FVKESK in the germline V gene. V was pared by 1 base and J by 9 bases, with 10 bases between. The CDR3 has 13 amino acids. The DNA for the CDR3 is TGTGCCAGCAGCCAAGCGAGGGGTGGTGAGCAGTTCTTC. Its protein is CASSQARGGEQFF.

V gene TRBV4-2 combines with J gene TRBJ2-2; no firm D call. Trimming pared 2 bases from V and 4 bases from J, leaving 2 bases between. Germline V gene lookup returns CDR1 LGHNA and CDR2 YNFKEQ. This CDR3 has 12 residues. The CDR3 region is CASSQTTGELFF. DNA of the CDR3: TGTGCCAGCAGCCAAACCACCGGGGAGCTGTTTTTT.

The chain couples TRBV6-5 to TRBJ1-2; D gene uncertain. Per the germline V gene, CDR1 is MNHEY and CDR2 is SVGAGI. V was cut by 2 bases and J by 0 bases, with 4 bases left in between. This CDR3 comprises 13 residues. The CDR3 region is CASSYAANYGYTF. CDR3 coding DNA: TGTGCCAGCAGTTACGCAGCTAACTATGGCTACACCTTC.

The rearrangement links TRBV6-1 to TRBJ1-1; TRBD1 agrees at 10 bases. The CDR3 is 15 amino acids. The V segment lost 6 bases and the J segment 4 bases; nucleotides outside the gene matches: 8. CDR1 MNHNS and CDR2 SASEGT come from the germline V gene. The CDR3 DNA follows: TGTGCCAGCAGCGGAGGGACAGGGGCGTTCACTGAAGCTTTCTTT. Translated, it gives CASSGGTGAFTEAFF.

The rearrangement joins TRBV5-1 to TRBJ2-2, with 7 bases lining up with TRBD1. CDR1 is SGHRS and CDR2 is YFSETQ in the germline V gene. The J segment lost 7 bases and the V segment lost 0 bases, leaving 9 bases of the junction unmatched. This CDR3 has 16 amino acids. The CDR3 is CASSLVETGLHGELFF. In DNA, the CDR3 is TGCGCCAGCAGCTTGGTGGAGACAGGGTTGCACGGGGAGCTGTTTTTT.